Detailed here is one T cell receptor beta chain. The antigen is not known. The entry originates in a study of CD8 T cells in Susac syndrome. V dropped 4 bases and J dropped 8 bases, with 14 bases sitting between them. Germline CDR1 reads MNHEY; CDR2 reads SVGAGI. This CDR3 has 13 residues. Findings and caveats of the study: It was acknowledged by the study that relatively few individuals were included in its TCR sequencing and HLA analysis.

Negative isolation yielded CD4+ and CD8+ T cells, and FACS enriched TEMRA cells. An input of roughly 0.5 to 1 ug of RNA was subjected to reverse transcription using random hexamers. Amplification of the TCR beta CDR3 was carried out by immunoSEQ multiplex PCR, which spanned a total of 54 Vbeta and 13 Jbeta segments. In TCRdb, the immunoSEQ multiplex PCR reads were re-called with MiXCR into one record per CDR3 protein. The table includes about 120,000 distinct CDR3 sequences, roughly 91% detected once. Source material: CD4+ T cells from PBMCs. The origin of this receptor is a human donor in good health. This chain links TRBV6-5 with TRBJ1-2, with unresolved D. In DNA, the CDR3 is TGTGCCAGCAGTTGGAGACCCCCGGAGGGCTACACCTTC. Protein sequence: CASSWRPPEGYTF.